This T cell receptor beta chain was profiled in a study of blood T cell repertoires in COVID-19. Study as a whole: Italy, Spain and the United States were the sources of the convalescent and acute COVID-19 samples.

The length of the CDR3 is 14 residues. The V segment lost 6 bases and the J segment 6 bases; nucleotides outside the gene matches: 11. The germline CDR1 and CDR2 sequences are MNHEY and SMNVEV (reference sequence). Per the authors' pipeline: Estimation of nucleated cell counts was performed using reference gene primer amplification. Assay: immunoSEQ multiplex PCR; the TCRdb copy retains only in-frame clones and omits some. The DNA gave D and trimming, while V, J and clone size come from that table. The sample yields approximately 130,000 clones, less than 90% seen once. Cohorts were determined from participant-reported clinical history. Recovery among Cohort 3 donors was established by two negative PCRs, clearance, or symptom resolution.

The clonotype comes from a man in his thirties or forties who had recovered from COVID-19. The chain has TRBV27 and TRBJ2-7, with 7 bases that match TRBD1. Sequencing was carried out using PBMCs or T cells enriched from blood (not recorded which). CDR3 nucleotide sequence: TGTGCCAGCAGGGCCGAAGACAGGGCTGGCGAGCAGTACTTC. Its protein product is CASRAEDRAGEQYF.